This T cell receptor beta chain was obtained from a study of T cell responses to AZD1222 COVID-19 vaccine. Sequencing was performed with immunoSEQ multiplex PCR; in TCRdb, only in-frame clones are kept and a portion is missing. The sample yields under 200,000 clones, around 87% seen once. Findings and limits, study-wide: In all cases, repertoires were sampled only after the peak T cell response. Females outnumbered males among donors, who were mostly white British; clonal diversity was possibly underestimated. When two AZD1222 doses had been given, Spike-specific TCR breadth and depth rose.

The CDR3 is made up of 15 amino acids. J lost 5 bases, V lost 5 bases, and 6 bases had no gene match. The germline gives CDR1 MDHEN, CDR2 SYDVKM. On this clone: Its antigen is undetermined.

Material: peripheral blood, obtained on day 0 of MenACWY control vaccination. The TCR originated in an adult in good health. This chain uses TRBV28 with TRBJ1-4; 9 bases are shared with TRBD1. The chain's CDR3 is CASSTTGGDNEKLFF. The CDR3 nucleotides read TGTGCCAGCAGTACCACAGGGGGCGACAATGAAAAACTGTTTTTT.